This entry is about one TCR beta chain. The CDR3 is 15 amino acids. After removal of 5 bases from V and 8 bases from J, the junction contained 8 bases not matched to a gene. CDR1 is SGHVS and CDR2 is FQNEAQ in the germline V gene. The table came from immunoSEQ multiplex PCR; TCRdb's copy has only in-frame clones and leaves some out. In the table there are 100,000 to 150,000 clones, 85% to 95% of which are singletons. This entry belongs to a study of control samples from healthy donors and cancer patients. Sequenced input: PBMCs. This TCR was recovered from an elderly man with head and neck cancer. The genes are TRBV7-8 and TRBJ2-4, with TRBD1 matching 11 bases. In nucleotides, the CDR3 is TGTGCCAGCAGCCATGGGGGGGACAGGGGGTACATTCAGTACTTC. This translates into CASSHGGDRGYIQYF.